The T cell receptor (beta chain) described here comes from a study of Ad26.COV2.S vaccination and SARS-CoV-2 variants. Findings of the study overall: Overall T cell responses may have been underestimated by the analyses of TCR breadth and depth.

Described treatment: around 19 received Ad26.COV2.S at low or high dose, single or two shots; about 5 received placebo; per-sample allocation not given. Day 63 after the first vaccine or placebo injection was the time point for sampling. As for this clone: Its antigen is unidentified.

Profiling relied on immunoSEQ multiplex PCR, and the TCRdb table lists in-frame clones only, not all of them. The table lists around 300,000 clones, roughly nine tenths of them singletons, with over 5% in the top ten. The length of the CDR3 is 17 residues. The junction had 9 bases not matched to a gene; V was cut back by 5 bases and J by 4 bases. Germline loops: CDR1 LNHDA, CDR2 SQIVND (reference sequence). Sequences were derived from peripheral blood, sampled in a trial of Ad26.COV2.S vaccine versus placebo. The rearrangement uses TRBV19 and TRBJ2-6; TRBD2 aligns across 9 bases. The source of this sequence is a person aged 18-60 years who received the Ad26.COV2.S COVID-19 vaccine or a placebo. The CDR3 DNA follows: TGTGCCAGTAGTCTAATAGCGGGAGCTGGAGGGGCCAACGTCCTGACTTTC. Its protein product is CASSLIAGAGGANVLTF.